The source of this TCR beta chain is a study of blood T cell repertoires in COVID-19. Background on the study: The United States, Italy and Spain were the sources of the acute and convalescent COVID-19 samples. The analysed material was cDNA or gDNA that came from T cells, B-cell-depleted T cells, or PBMCs.

The protocol was immunoSEQ multiplex PCR, while the TCRdb copy is restricted to in-frame clones and leaves out a portion. The table lists some 320,000 clones, roughly nine tenths of them singletons. CDR3 length equals 15 residues. J gave up 3 bases and V 7 bases, and 11 bases lay outside the gene matches. CDR1 is DFQATT and CDR2 is SNEGSKA in the germline V gene (reference sequence). Cohorts were assigned according to the clinical history that participants reported. This TCR came from a man in his sixties who had recovered from COVID-19. V usage is TRBV20-1 and J usage is TRBJ1-4, with 7 bases fitting TRBD1. Material for sequencing was PBMCs or T cells enriched from blood (not recorded which). The CDR3 bases are TGCAGTGTTAATGATCCCACAGGGGCTAATGAAAAACTGTTTTTT. It is translated as CSVNDPTGANEKLFF.